Sequencing of this TCR beta chain was carried out in a study of cytomegalovirus exposure and HLA in healthy donors. Study outcomes and limitations: The study recorded 150 to 200 TCR beta chains that were cytomegalovirus-associated.

This PCR relied on a set of 60 Vbeta primers and 13 Jbeta primers. Only in-frame clones appear in the TCRdb table, and some are missing; sequencing was by immunoSEQ multiplex PCR. This sample carries some 210,000 clones, about four fifths of them seen once, and the ten largest clones take roughly a tenth. In germline, CDR1 is SGHAT, CDR2 FQNNGV. V gave up 5 bases and J gave up 2 bases; unmatched junction bases: 5. The CDR3 totals 15 residues. As regards this clone: The antigen is undetermined.

The chain is built from TRBV11-2 and TRBJ2-7, with 11 positions matching TRBD2. The sample taken for sequencing was PBMCs. The receptor was isolated from a woman aged 50 to 65 in good health and CMV-seropositive. DNA of the CDR3: TGTGCCAGCAGCCGCCCTAGCGGGGGGCCCTACGAGCAGTACTTC. It yields the protein CASSRPSGGPYEQYF.